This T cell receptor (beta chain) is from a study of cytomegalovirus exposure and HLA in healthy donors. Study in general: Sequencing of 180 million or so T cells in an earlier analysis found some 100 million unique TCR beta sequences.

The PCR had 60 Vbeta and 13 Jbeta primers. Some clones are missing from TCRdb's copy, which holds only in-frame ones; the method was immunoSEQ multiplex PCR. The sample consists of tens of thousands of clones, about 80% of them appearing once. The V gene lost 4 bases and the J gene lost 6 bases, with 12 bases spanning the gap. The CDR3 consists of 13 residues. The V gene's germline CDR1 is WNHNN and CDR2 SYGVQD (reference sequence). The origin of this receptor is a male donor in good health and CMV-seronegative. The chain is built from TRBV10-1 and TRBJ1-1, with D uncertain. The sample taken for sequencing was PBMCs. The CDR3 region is CASSGGGLPEAFF. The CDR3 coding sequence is TGCGCCAGCAGTGGGGGAGGTCTCCCTGAAGCTTTCTTT.